These T cell receptor beta chains were read from a single sample in a study of blood T cells in healthy people across ages. One entry per CDR3 protein results from TCRdb running MiXCR on the 5' RACE reads. The top ten hold 7% to 9% of the sample, which has 1.5 million to 2 million distinct CDR3 sequences, about 30% seen once. The sequenced sample consisted of blood. The receptors here all came from a woman in her thirties in good health. Each CDR3 is given with its conserved first and last residue. The order of the fields is clone size, D gene, J gene, V gene, CDR3 protein, CDR3 DNA. A D gene is named only where the DNA matches it firmly. Size tells how often a clone was seen (once, few, many) or the class of an expanded clone, and some rows leave it out.

>-|-|TRBJ2-1|TRBV2
CASSEEVRGNEQFF
TGTGCCAGCAGTGAAGAGGTCAGGGGCAATGAGCAGTTCTTC
>-|TRBD1|TRBJ2-7|TRBV15
CAASRSPRDRDHEQYF
TGTGCCGCCAGCAGATCTCCCCGGGACAGGGATCACGAGCAGTACTTC
>many|-|TRBJ1-2|TRBV29-1
CSVEVADGYWGYTF
TGCAGCGTTGAAGTGGCAGACGGTTATTGGGGCTACACCTTC
>few|TRBD1|TRBJ1-4|TRBV6-5
CASRGTVVATNEKLFF
TGTGCCAGCAGGGGGACAGTAGTTGCAACTAATGAAAAACTGTTTTTT
>many|-|TRBJ2-5|TRBV5-6
CASSPDFDGQETQYF
TGTGCCAGCAGCCCCGATTTTGATGGACAAGAGACCCAGTACTTC
>many|-|TRBJ1-4|TRBV6-5
CASRKGQNNEKLFF
TGTGCCAGCCGAAAAGGACAGAATAATGAAAAACTGTTTTTT
>many|-|TRBJ2-7|TRBV27
CATRDSDYEQYF
TGTGCCACCCGGGACTCCGATTACGAGCAGTACTTC
>many|TRBD2|TRBJ2-5|TRBV25-1
CASSGLAGSRETQYF
TGTGCCAGCAGTGGACTAGCGGGATCTAGAGAGACCCAGTACTTC
>many|TRBD2|TRBJ2-6|TRBV15
CATSRGHRSGQRGRSGANVLTF
TGTGCCACCAGCAGAGGTCATCGGTCGGGGCAGCGGGGCCGCTCTGGGGCCAACGTCCTGACTTTC
>few|-|TRBJ2-7|TRBV2
CASSNRGAAYEQYF
TGTGCCAGTTCCAATAGGGGGGCCGCCTACGAGCAGTACTTC
>-|-|TRBJ2-7|TRBV2
CASSEREKFEQYF
TGTGCCAGCAGTGAACGAGAAAAGTTCGAGCAGTACTTC
>-|TRBD2|TRBJ2-1|TRBV7-2
CASSLGSGDRGEQFF
TGTGCCAGCAGCTTAGGTAGCGGGGATAGAGGTGAGCAGTTCTTC
>-|TRBD2|TRBJ2-7|TRBV5-1
CASSRTRPDYEQYF
TGCGCCAGCAGCCGGACTAGGCCGGACTACGAGCAGTACTTC
>few|TRBD2|TRBJ2-7|TRBV12-3/TRBV12-4
CASSFSGEGEQYF
TGTGCCAGCAGTTTCTCGGGGGAGGGGGAGCAGTACTTC
>many|TRBD2|TRBJ2-3|TRBV20-1
CSAPLAGSTDTQYF
TGCAGTGCTCCACTAGCGGGGAGCACAGATACGCAGTATTTT
>few|-|TRBJ2-5|TRBV12-3/TRBV12-4
CASSSPPLLETQYF
TGTGCCAGCAGTTCGCCCCCCCTCCTGGAGACCCAGTACTTC
>few|TRBD1|TRBJ2-7|TRBV10-3
CAISELGTGSYEQYF
TGTGCCATCAGTGAACTCGGGACAGGGTCCTACGAGCAGTACTTC
>-|TRBD1|TRBJ1-2|TRBV7-9
CASSRELTGAGVYTF
TGTGCCAGCAGCCGTGAACTTACAGGGGCGGGGGTCTACACCTTC
>few|-|TRBJ2-7|TRBV7-9
CASSRQALVVEEQYF
TGTGCCAGCAGCCGACAGGCCCTAGTTGTGGAGGAGCAGTACTTC
>-|-|TRBJ2-1|TRBV2
CASSGTAGPNEQFF
TGTGCCAGCTCCGGGACGGCCGGGCCCAATGAGCAGTTCTTC
>many|-|TRBJ2-5|TRBV5-6
CASSLYGDQETQYF
TGTGCCAGCAGCTTGTATGGGGACCAAGAGACCCAGTACTTC
>-|-|TRBJ1-2|TRBV29-1
CSVVRQGYGHTF
TGCAGCGTTGTTAGGCAGGGCTATGGCCACACCTTC
>once|-|TRBJ2-5|TRBV12-3/TRBV12-4
CASSFKGGRETQYF
TGTGCCAGCAGTTTTAAAGGGGGTCGAGAGACCCAGTACTTC